This TCR beta chain originates from a study of T-cell reconstitution after alpha-beta-depleted transplantation in children. Researchers prepared the TCRbeta library using unique molecular identifiers, the study reports. TCRdb passed the PCR reads through MiXCR, listing each CDR3 protein once. The repertoire holds fewer than 750,000 distinct CDR3 sequences, with more than 20% as singletons. CDR1 is KGHDR and CDR2 is SFDVKD in the germline V gene. J lost 5 bases, V lost 4 bases, and 4 bases had no gene match. The CDR3 has 15 residues. This chain joins TRBV24-1 and TRBJ2-1, with TRBD2 matching over 10 bases. The sample here was PBMCs, mostly from graft donor cells, taken 360 days after TCRalphabeta/CD19-depleted stem cell transplant. This sequence was found in a boy less than two years old who had a stem cell transplant for acute myeloid leukemia, so the T cells may come from the graft donor. This chain's CDR3 is CATSDPLAGNNEQFF. The CDR3 nucleotides are TGTGCCACCAGTGACCCACTAGCGGGGAACAATGAGCAGTTCTTC.